This T cell receptor (beta chain) was captured by sequencing in a study of PD-L1 blockade in urothelial cancer. Whole-study context: Patients' atezolizumab regimen, 1,200 mg intravenously every 3 weeks, began at some point between 2014 and 2015. Each blood sample yielded a median of about 130,000 T cells. Male patients with bladder-origin urothelial cancer numbered about 90% of the roughly 29.

Method: immunoSEQ multiplex PCR; TCRdb's copy keeps in-frame clones and lacks some. The sample comprises tens of thousands of clones, about nine tenths of which are singletons, and about 11% rests with the top ten. Indicated time point: peripheral blood 6 weeks after treatment start. Germline V gene lookup returns CDR1 SEHNR and CDR2 FQNEAQ (reference sequence). This CDR3 comprises 14 residues. V gave up 5 bases and J gave up 4 bases; unmatched junction bases: 4. On this clone: The antigen remains undetermined.

The study, taken as a whole, reports: When pretreatment blood TCR clonality was below the median, it predicted better survival.

The receptor's source is a man aged 55 to 70 with urothelial cancer. Sequenced here: PBMCs, sampled around atezolizumab (anti-PD-L1) treatment. V is TRBV7-9 and J is TRBJ1-2; 10 positions agree with TRBD1. As DNA, the CDR3 is TGTGCCAGCAGCGTGGACAGGGGGATCTATGGCTACACCTTC. It codes for CASSVDRGIYGYTF.